Each of the 24 T cell receptor beta chains below was sequenced from the same sample in a study of PD-L1 blockade in urothelial cancer. Generated by immunoSEQ multiplex PCR, the TCRdb table keeps only in-frame clones and is missing some. The sample lists under 30,000 clones, approximately 89% occurring once. This specimen consisted of PBMCs, obtained around atezolizumab (anti-PD-L1) treatment. The receptors derive from a man aged 45-65 years with urothelial cancer.

The CDR3 DNA follows: TGTGCCAGCAGCTTAGACCGACAGGGTAGCTCCTATAATTCACCCCTCCACTTT. This codes for CASSLDRQGSSYNSPLHF. The V gene is TRBV11-2, the J gene TRBJ1-6; 7 positions agree with TRBD1. J lost 0 bases, V lost 0 bases, and 5 bases had no gene match. This CDR3 comprises 18 residues. Germline V gives CDR1 SGHAT, CDR2 FQNNGV. Looking up the rest from reference TRBV11-2 and TRBJ1-6 gives the full variable domain: EAGVAQSPRYKIIEKRQSVAFWCNPISGHATLYWYQQILGQGPKLLIQFQNNGVVDDSQLPKDRFSAERLKGVDSTLKIQPAKLEDSAVYLCASSLDRQGSSYNSPLHFGNGTRLTVT.

This chain connects TRBV5-1 to TRBJ2-7; 7 bases are shared with TRBD1. Trimming removed 4 bases from V and 2 bases from J; junction bases left unmatched: 3. The V gene's germline CDR1 is SGHRS and CDR2 YFSETQ. This CDR3 comprises 13 residues. CDR3 residues: CASSKGQTYEQYF. Written as DNA, the CDR3 is TGCGCCAGCAGCAAGGGACAGACCTACGAGCAGTACTTC.

V gene TRBV5-6 combines with J gene TRBJ2-7, with 8 nucleotides matching TRBD1. Per the germline V gene, CDR1 is SGHDT and CDR2 is YYEEEE. V dropped 1 base and J dropped 3; count of bases not matched to a gene: 6. The CDR3 runs 15 residues. CDR3 bases: TGTGCCAGCAGCTTGAAGCAGGGGGCTAGCTACGAGCAGTACTTC. Encoded protein: CASSLKQGASYEQYF.

The V gene is TRBV30, the J gene TRBJ2-7; TRBD1 aligns across 11 bases. Germline CDR1 GTSNPN, CDR2 SVGIG (reference sequence). This CDR3 is 13 amino acids long. V shed 5 bases, J shed 4 bases, and the junction held 4 bases outside the gene matches. CDR3 sequence reads: CAWERDRGYEQYF. The CDR3 DNA follows: TGTGCCTGGGAGAGGGACAGGGGGTACGAGCAGTACTTC.

Note on this clone: The junction differs from germline at one of its ends, possibly a read error. The V gene is TRBV27, the J gene TRBJ2-3, with 7 bases fitting TRBD1. This CDR3 is built from 15 residues. In germline, CDR1 is MNHEY, CDR2 SMNVEV (reference sequence). The CDR3 loop reads CAGSSTGRGTDTQYF. The CDR3 DNA reads TGTGCCGGCAGTTCGACAGGGCGTGGCACAGATACGCAGTATTTT.

The CDR3 region is CASSGKGAHTGELFF. The CDR3 DNA is TGCGCCAGCAGTGGAAAGGGGGCGCACACCGGGGAGCTGTTTTTT. The chain uses TRBV10-1 and TRBJ2-2, with 7 bases fitting TRBD1. The germline gives CDR1 WNHNN, CDR2 SYGVQD (reference sequence). After removal of 4 bases from V and 3 bases from J, the junction contained 5 bases not matched to a gene. The CDR3 covers 15 residues.

The V gene is TRBV7-9, the J gene TRBJ1-4; D remains ambiguous. Trimming shortened V by 8 bases and J by 0 bases, and 7 bases separated the two germline ends. The CDR3 runs to 13 residues. Per the germline V gene, CDR1 is SEHNR and CDR2 is FQNEAQ (reference sequence). CDR3 nucleotides: TGTGCCAGCCTGGCCGCAACTAATGAAAAACTGTTTTTT. It codes for CASLAATNEKLFF.

This clone was recorded a few times. The rearrangement links TRBV25-1 to TRBJ1-5; TRBD1 is a possible D gene (5 bases). Germline lookup yields CDR1 MGHDK and CDR2 SYGVNS. The CDR3 totals 14 residues. V was cut by 0 bases and J by 7 bases, with 10 bases left in between. Here the CDR3 reads CASSEYGGKQPQHF. The CDR3 DNA is TGTGCCAGCAGTGAATATGGGGGGAAGCAGCCCCAGCATTTT.

The chain has TRBV5-4 and TRBJ2-5; TRBD1 matches 10 bases. Germline V gene data show CDR1 as SGHNT and CDR2 as YYREEE (reference sequence). This CDR3 has 16 amino acids. V lost 0 bases and J lost 0; bases outside the gene matches: 2. The DNA for the CDR3 is TGTGCCAGCAGCTTGGGGGACAGGGGATACCAAGAGACCCAGTACTTC. This translates into CASSLGDRGYQETQYF.

The sample holds a few counts of this clone. The rearrangement joins TRBV7-9 to TRBJ2-3; 9 bases align to TRBD1. Germline loops: CDR1 SEHNR, CDR2 FQNEAQ (reference sequence). V was pared by 5 bases and J by 2 bases, with 8 bases of the junction left unmatched. The CDR3 is 16 residues long. The CDR3 sequence is CASSPRDRGTTDTQYF. DNA for the CDR3: TGTGCCAGCAGCCCCCGCGACAGGGGGACCACAGATACGCAGTATTTT.

The V gene is TRBV15, the J gene TRBJ2-1, with TRBD2 matching 12 bases. J gave up 7 bases and V 1 base, and 8 bases lay outside the gene matches. From germline, CDR1 is LNHNV and CDR2 YYDKDF (reference sequence). The CDR3 is 17 amino acids. The CDR3 loop reads CATSRGLTSGRLNEQFF. The CDR3 coding sequence is TGTGCCACCAGCAGAGGCCTCACTAGCGGGAGGCTTAATGAGCAGTTCTTC.

The CDR3 bases are TGCGCCAGCAGCGAACTAGGGCTCAATGAGCAGTTCTTC. It codes for CASSELGLNEQFF. This chain joins TRBV5-1 and TRBJ2-1, with D maybe TRBD2 (5 bases). CDR3 length: 13 amino acids. Trimming removed 4 bases at V and 6 bases at J, with 11 bases between. Germline values: CDR1 SGHRS, CDR2 YFSETQ.

This chain connects TRBV6-6 to TRBJ1-2; D gene unclear. CDR1 and CDR2 from the germline V gene are MNHNY and SVGAGI (reference sequence). Trimming cost V 2 bases and J 3 bases, with 7 bases left between them. The CDR3 length is 13 residues. The CDR3 DNA reads as TGTGCCAGCAGTTACAGTCGCGACTATGGCTACACCTTC. It yields the protein CASSYSRDYGYTF.

The rearrangement uses TRBV28 and TRBJ1-3; 10 bases agree with TRBD1. Germline CDR1 reads MDHEN; CDR2 reads SYDVKM. V shed 1 base and J 1 base; nucleotides not matched to a gene: 1. The CDR3 length is 16 residues. The CDR3 here is CASSLLGQGSGNTIYF. The DNA for the CDR3 is TGTGCCAGCAGTTTATTGGGACAGGGGTCTGGAAACACCATATATTTT.

The chain couples TRBV14 to TRBJ2-1, with D perhaps TRBD2 (5 bases). CDR3 length: 16 residues. Trimming cost V 1 base and J 10 bases, with 20 bases left between them. CDR1 and CDR2 from the germline V gene are SGHDN and FVKESK. CDR3 nucleotide sequence: TGTGCCAGCAGCCAAGCCCCGGGGATGGCCCTCAGGGAGCAGTTCTTC. Translated: CASSQAPGMALREQFF.

This clone has just a few counts. This chain connects TRBV6-5 to TRBJ2-1, with 10 bases fitting TRBD2. With V trimmed by 2 bases and J by 1 base, 2 bases remained unmatched. CDR3 length equals 16 residues. Germline lookup yields CDR1 MNHEY and CDR2 SVGAGI. CDR3 coding DNA: TGTGCCAGCAGTTACACTAGCGGGGTGTCCTACAATGAGCAGTTCTTC. It is translated as CASSYTSGVSYNEQFF.

The chain uses TRBV19 and TRBJ1-1, with D maybe TRBD1 (6 bases). The V gene's germline CDR1 is LNHDA and CDR2 SQIVND (reference sequence). V lost 3 bases and J lost 2, with 13 bases in between. The CDR3 totals 15 residues. The CDR3 nucleotides read TGTGCCAGTAGTATCTACGGGACAACTAACACTGAAGCTTTCTTT. As protein: CASSIYGTTNTEAFF.

The CDR3 sequence: CASSQSWGRRGPSGFTLHF. CDR3 bases: TGCGCCAGCAGTCAATCGTGGGGACGGAGGGGCCCTTCTGGGTTCACCCTCCACTTT. The gene calls are TRBV23-1 and TRBJ1-6; possibly TRBD1 for D (5 bases). TRBV23-1 is an ORF, and what it does is uncertain. Trimming took off 0 bases at V and 14 bases at J, with 29 bases between the two ends. CDR3 length equals 19 residues.

This rearrangement joins TRBV6-1 to TRBJ2-7, with 8 bases matching TRBD1. The V segment lost 10 bases and the J segment 1 base; nucleotides outside the gene matches: 9. CDR3 length: 14 amino acids. Germline CDR1 is MNHNS and CDR2 is SASEGT. CDR3 protein: CAINRDRMSYEQYF. The DNA for the CDR3 is TGTGCCATCAACCGGGACAGGATGTCCTACGAGCAGTACTTC.

The chain carries TRBV28 and TRBJ2-6; no firm D call. In germline, CDR1 is MDHEN, CDR2 SYDVKM. The CDR3 consists of 14 residues. Trimming removed 3 bases at V and 4 bases at J, with 7 bases between. CDR3 coding DNA: TGTGCCAGCAGTTTCTATCTGGGGGCCAACGTCCTGACTTTC. This gives the protein CASSFYLGANVLTF.

V and J are TRBV5-1 and TRBJ2-2; 8 bases are shared with TRBD1. The ends lost 4 bases at V and 9 bases at J; junction bases unmatched: 5. Per germline, CDR1 SGHRS and CDR2 YFSETQ. The CDR3 extends over 13 amino acids. The chain's CDR3 is CASSLGQVRELFF. CDR3 sequence (DNA): TGCGCCAGCAGCCTGGGACAGGTCCGGGAGCTGTTTTTT.

V and J are TRBV28 and TRBJ1-5, with 9 bases matching TRBD1. After removal of 4 bases from V and 6 bases from J, the junction contained 7 bases not matched to a gene. The CDR3 loop spans 15 amino acids. Germline V CDR1 and CDR2: MDHEN, SYDVKM. The CDR3 protein is CASSSRDRVGQPQHF. CDR3 DNA sequence: TGTGCCAGCAGTTCCCGGGACAGGGTCGGTCAGCCCCAGCATTTT.

This rearrangement joins TRBV11-2 to TRBJ2-5, with D tentatively TRBD2 (7 bases). CDR3 size: 16 residues. The germline V gene encodes CDR1 SGHAT and CDR2 FQNNGV. V dropped 4 bases and J dropped 5 bases, with 20 bases sitting between them. CDR3 nucleotides: TGTGCCAGCAGCTCCCCCCGGGGGGCGAGCGGTGAGACCCAGTACTTC. As protein: CASSSPRGASGETQYF.

The CDR3: CASSPGQRDYGYTF. For the CDR3, the DNA is TGTGCCAGCAGCCCTGGACAACGAGACTATGGCTACACCTTC. The chain recombines TRBV7-9 with TRBJ1-2, with D perhaps matching TRBD1 (5 bases). There are 14 residues in the CDR3. Germline CDR1 reads SEHNR; CDR2 reads FQNEAQ (reference sequence). V lost 5 bases to trimming and J lost 3 bases, with 13 bases between them.